The present entry profiles one TCR beta chain with its context. Its antigen remains unidentified. The V end lost 4 bases, the J end lost 0 bases, and 5 bases lay between the germline ends. CDR3 size: 13 residues. Germline V gene lookup returns CDR1 SGHDT and CDR2 YYEEEE. This record comes from a study of cytomegalovirus exposure and HLA in healthy donors. PCR amplification relied on 60 Vbeta primers (plus 13 Jbeta primers). Produced via immunoSEQ multiplex PCR; TCRdb's table is partial and in-frame only. The profile shows some 140,000 clones, about three quarters of them singletons. Study-level findings and limits: Researchers had no immune exposure information except CMV serostatus available.

The receptor was derived from a woman aged 40 to 50 in good health and CMV-seronegative. The J gene is TRBJ1-3, the V gene TRBV5-6; D might be TRBD1 (5 bases). Source material: PBMCs. The CDR3 protein is CASSQGSGNTIYF. The CDR3 nucleotides read TGTGCCAGCAGCCAGGGCTCTGGAAACACCATATATTTT. Full variable domain (rest looked up from reference TRBV5-6 and TRBJ1-3): DAGVTQSPTHLIKTRGQQVTLRCSPKSGHDTVSWYQQALGQGPQFIFQYYEEEERQRGNFPDRFSGHQFPNYSSELNVNALLLGDSALYLCASSQGSGNTIYFGEGSWLTVV.